The clone carrying this T cell receptor beta chain occurred once. Within Nashville, Tennessee resided all donors, each a Caucasian adult. The data derive from a study of shared clonotypes between healthy human individuals. Per the germline V gene, CDR1 is SGHTS and CDR2 is YDEGEE. Deletions cut 2 bases from V and 3 bases from J, with 9 bases between. The CDR3 runs 13 residues. Authors' data handling: Junction-only sequences produced by ImmunoSEQ had no quality scores, so filtering differed. Data came from immunoSEQ multiplex PCR; TCRdb stores just in-frame clones and leaves some out. V and J calls and clone size are those listed in that table; D and trimming were worked out from the DNA. The sample gives about 2.3 million clones, around 92% of which show up once; around 0.4% is in the top ten.

The sample was naive CD4+ T cells from PBMCs. As to subset: CD45RA+ positively selected. This chain connects TRBV5-8 to TRBJ2-7; D not certain. The TCR originated in a man aged 18 to 29 in good health. Some clones in this sample may be carry-over from other donors' samples. CDR3 nucleotides: TGTGCCAGCAGCTTCGACCAGAACTACGAGCAGTACTTC. This gives the protein CASSFDQNYEQYF.